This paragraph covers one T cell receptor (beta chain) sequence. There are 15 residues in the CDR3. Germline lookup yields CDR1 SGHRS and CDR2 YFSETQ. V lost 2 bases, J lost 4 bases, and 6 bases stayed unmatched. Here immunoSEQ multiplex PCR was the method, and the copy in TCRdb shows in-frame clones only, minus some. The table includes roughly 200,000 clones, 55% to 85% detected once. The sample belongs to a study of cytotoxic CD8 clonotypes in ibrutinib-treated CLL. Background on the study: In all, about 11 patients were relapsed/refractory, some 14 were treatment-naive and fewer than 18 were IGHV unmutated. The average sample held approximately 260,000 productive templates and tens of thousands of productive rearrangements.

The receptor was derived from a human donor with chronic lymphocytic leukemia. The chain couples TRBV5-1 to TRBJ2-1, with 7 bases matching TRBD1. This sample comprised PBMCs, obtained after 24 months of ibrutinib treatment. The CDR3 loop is CASSLLQGQYNEQFF. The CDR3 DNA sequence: TGCGCCAGCAGCTTACTACAGGGGCAATACAATGAGCAGTTCTTC.